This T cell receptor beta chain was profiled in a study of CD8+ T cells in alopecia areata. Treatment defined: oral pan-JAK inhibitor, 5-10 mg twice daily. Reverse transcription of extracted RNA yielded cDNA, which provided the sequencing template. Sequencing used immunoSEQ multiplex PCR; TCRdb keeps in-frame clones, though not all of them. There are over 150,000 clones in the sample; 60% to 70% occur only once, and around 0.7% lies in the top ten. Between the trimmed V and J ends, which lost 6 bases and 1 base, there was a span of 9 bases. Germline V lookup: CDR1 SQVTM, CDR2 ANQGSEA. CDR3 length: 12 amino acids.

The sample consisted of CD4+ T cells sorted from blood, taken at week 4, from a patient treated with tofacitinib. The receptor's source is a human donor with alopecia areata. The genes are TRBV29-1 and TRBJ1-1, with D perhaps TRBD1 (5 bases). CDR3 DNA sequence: TGCAGCGTCCCGAGGGGGAACACTGAAGCTTTCTTT. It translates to CSVPRGNTEAFF.